Below, one T cell receptor (beta chain) is given with its context. Treatment of the sample: oral pan-JAK inhibitor, 5-10 mg twice daily. This sample is part of a study of CD8+ T cells in alopecia areata. This CDR3 has 14 amino acids. Germline values: CDR1 MNHNY, CDR2 SVGAGI (reference sequence). J lost 3 bases, V lost 6 bases, and 6 bases had no gene match. cDNA serving as the sequencing template came from extracted, reverse transcribed RNA. TCRdb's copy holds only in-frame clones and misses some; the assay was immunoSEQ multiplex PCR. The top ten hold approximately 1.3% of the sample, which has approximately 210,000 clones, 50% to 70% seen once.

The sample consisted of CD4+ T cells sorted from blood, taken around week 50, from a patient treated with tofacitinib. The sequence came from a human donor with alopecia areata. J is TRBJ2-3 and V is TRBV6-6; 7 positions match TRBD2. The CDR3 DNA sequence: TGTGCCAGCAGCGGAGCGGGGAGGACAGATACGCAGTATTTT. It specifies CASSGAGRTDTQYF.